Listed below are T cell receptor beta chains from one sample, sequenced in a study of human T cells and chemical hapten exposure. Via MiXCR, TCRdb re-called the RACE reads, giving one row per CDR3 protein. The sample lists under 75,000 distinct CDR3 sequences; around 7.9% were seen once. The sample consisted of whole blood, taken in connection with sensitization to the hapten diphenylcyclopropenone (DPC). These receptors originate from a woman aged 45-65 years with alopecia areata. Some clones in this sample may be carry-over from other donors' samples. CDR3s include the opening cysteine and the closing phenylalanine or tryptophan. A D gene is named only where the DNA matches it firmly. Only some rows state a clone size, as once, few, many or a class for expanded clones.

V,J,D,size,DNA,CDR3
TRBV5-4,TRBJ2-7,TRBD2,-,TGTGCCAGCAGCCCCGGGACTAGCGGGTTCCGCGAGCAGTACTTC,CASSPGTSGFREQYF
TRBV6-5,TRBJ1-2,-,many,TGTGCCAGCAGTTACGCCCAGGGTTATGGCTACACCTTC,CASSYAQGYGYTF
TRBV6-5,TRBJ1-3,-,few,TGTGCCAGTCATGCCGGGACATTTGGAAACACCATATATTTT,CASHAGTFGNTIYF
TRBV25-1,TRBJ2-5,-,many,TGTGCCAGCAGTGAAGGGAAGTACCAAGAGACCCAGTACTTC,CASSEGKYQETQYF
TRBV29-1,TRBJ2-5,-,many,TGCAGCGTTGGGGGTGGTGCAGGGCCGAAAGAGACCCAGTACTTC,CSVGGGAGPKETQYF
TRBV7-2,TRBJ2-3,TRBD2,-,TGTGCCGGGGCGGCTAGCGGGGCCAGCACAGATACGCAGTATTTT,CAGAASGASTDTQYF
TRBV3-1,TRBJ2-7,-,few,TGTGCCAGCAGCCAAGGCGGGCCGGGCAACGAGCAGTACTTC,CASSQGGPGNEQYF
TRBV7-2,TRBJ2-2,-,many,TGTGCCAGCAGCTTAGCGCCGGCTAGCTATAACACCGGGGAGCTGTTTTTT,CASSLAPASYNTGELFF
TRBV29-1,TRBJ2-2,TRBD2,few,TGCAGCGTTGGTCCGACTAGCGGGAACGCCGGGGAGCTGTTTTTT,CSVGPTSGNAGELFF
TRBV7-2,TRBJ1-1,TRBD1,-,TGTGCCAGCAGCCTACAGGGGTTCTCTGAAGCTTTCTTT,CASSLQGFSEAFF
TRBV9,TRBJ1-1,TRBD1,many,TGTGCCAGCAGCACGAGGACAGGGAAGGGCACTGAAGCTTTCTTT,CASSTRTGKGTEAFF
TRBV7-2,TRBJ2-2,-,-,TGTGCCAGCAGCTTAGACACGCACACCGGGGAGCTGTTTTTT,CASSLDTHTGELFF
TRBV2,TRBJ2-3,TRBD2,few,TGTGCCAGCAGTGCCCTCACCCTTAGCGGGGATTACACAGATACGCAGTATTTT,CASSALTLSGDYTDTQYF
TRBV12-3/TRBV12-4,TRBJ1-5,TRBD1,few,TGTGCCAGCAGTCCAGCGGCAGGGGGCTCGGGCAATCAGCCCCAGCATTTT,CASSPAAGGSGNQPQHF
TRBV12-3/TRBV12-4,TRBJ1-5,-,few,TGTGCCAGCAGTTGGCAGGGCCAGCCCCAGCATTTT,CASSWQGQPQHF
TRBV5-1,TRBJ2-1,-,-,TGCGCCAGCAGCTTGGCGGGGGTAGCCTACAATGAGCAGTTCTTC,CASSLAGVAYNEQFF
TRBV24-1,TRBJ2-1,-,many,TGTGCCACCAGTGAGCCAGGCGGCAATGAGCAGTTCTTC,CATSEPGGNEQFF
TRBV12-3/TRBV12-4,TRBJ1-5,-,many,TGTGCCAGCAGTTTGTCCGGAGGACAGCCCCAGCATTTT,CASSLSGGQPQHF
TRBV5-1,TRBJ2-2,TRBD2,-,TGCGCCAGCAGCTTGGCCGCTAGCGGGACCACCGGGGAGCTGTTTTTT,CASSLAASGTTGELFF
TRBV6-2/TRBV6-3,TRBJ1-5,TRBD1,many,TGTGCCAGCAGTTACGGACAGGTTAATCAGCCCCAGCATTTT,CASSYGQVNQPQHF
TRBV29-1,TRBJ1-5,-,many,TGCAGCGTTGCACCCGGGAGCAATCAGCCCCAGCATTTT,CSVAPGSNQPQHF
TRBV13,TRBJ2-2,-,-,TGTGCCAGCAGCGTCTCCGGGGAGCTGTTTTTT,CASSVSGELFF
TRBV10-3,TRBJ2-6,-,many,TGTGCCATCAGTGAGATTATTCTCTCTGGGGCCAACGTCCTGACTTTC,CAISEIILSGANVLTF
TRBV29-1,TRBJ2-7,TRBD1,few,TGCAGCGTTCCGGGACAGGGGTCCCTCGAGCAGTACTTC,CSVPGQGSLEQYF
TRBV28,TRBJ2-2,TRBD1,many,TGTGCCAGCAGAGTTGGGACAGCTAAGGTCGGGGAGCTGTTTTTT,CASRVGTAKVGELFF
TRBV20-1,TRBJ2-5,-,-,TGCAGTGCTGGAAGAGGTAGCGACGAGACCCAGTACTTC,CSAGRGSDETQYF
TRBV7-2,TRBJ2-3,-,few,TGTGCCAGCAGCTTAGGTCGGGGATTTAGAACAGATACGCAGTATTTT,CASSLGRGFRTDTQYF
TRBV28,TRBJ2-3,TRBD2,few,TGTGCCAGCAGCCCCCACAAGCGGGAGGGCGTAGATACGCAGTATTTT,CASSPHKREGVDTQYF
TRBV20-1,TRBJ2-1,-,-,TGCAGTGCATGGGATGGGGAGCCGAGCTCCTACAATGAGCAGTTCTTC,CSAWDGEPSSYNEQFF
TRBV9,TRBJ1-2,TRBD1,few,TGTGCCAGCAGCGTAGAATGGACAGGGAAATTAGGCTACACCTTC,CASSVEWTGKLGYTF
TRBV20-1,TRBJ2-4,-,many,TGCAGTGCTACACTGGGGAAGGGCCAAAACATTCAGTACTTC,CSATLGKGQNIQYF
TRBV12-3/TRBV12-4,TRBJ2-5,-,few,TGTGCCAGCAGTCTAGGACAGCCCCAAGAGACCCAGTACTTC,CASSLGQPQETQYF
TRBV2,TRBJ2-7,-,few,TGTGCCAGCAGTAACATCGGGCCGTTGGGGGAGCAGTACTTC,CASSNIGPLGEQYF
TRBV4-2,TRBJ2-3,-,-,TGTGCCAGCAGCCTCCCCACTCCTGCTGCTAGCACAGATACGCAGTATTTT,CASSLPTPAASTDTQYF
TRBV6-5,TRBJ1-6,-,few,TGTGCCAGCAGTCCGGGACTGATCTCCTATAATTCACCCCTCCACTTT,CASSPGLISYNSPLHF
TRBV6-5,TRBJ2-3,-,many,TGTGCCAGCAGCCACTCCGGCACAGATACGCAGTATTTT,CASSHSGTDTQYF
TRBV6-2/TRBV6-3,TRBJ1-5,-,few,TGTGCCAGCAGCTTCGGAGGTTCTAGAAATCAGCCCCAGCATTTT,CASSFGGSRNQPQHF
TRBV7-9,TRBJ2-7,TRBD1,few,TGTGCCAGCAGCCCCCCCCACTTAGGACAGGGGGCCTACGAGCAGTACTTC,CASSPPHLGQGAYEQYF
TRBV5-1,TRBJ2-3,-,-,TGCGCCAGCAGCTACGGGGACTTCACAGATACGCAGTATTTT,CASSYGDFTDTQYF
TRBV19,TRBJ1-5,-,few,TGTGCCAGTAGTTTCAGGGGAGGGTCCGGAAGTCAGCCCCAGCATTTT,CASSFRGGSGSQPQHF
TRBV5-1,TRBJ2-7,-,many,TGCGCCAGCAGCTTGGTGGAGGGGCCCTACGAGCAGTACTTC,CASSLVEGPYEQYF
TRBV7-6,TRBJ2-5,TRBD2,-,TGTGCCAGCAGCTTAGATACCTCTAGCGGGGGGACCCAGTACTTC,CASSLDTSSGGTQYF
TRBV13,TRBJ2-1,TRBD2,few,TGTGCCAGCAGCTCGGGACTAGCGGGACGGTGGGAGCAGTTCTTC,CASSSGLAGRWEQFF
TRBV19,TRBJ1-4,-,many,TGTGCCAGTAGTGTACCCCGAGGGATCGCAACTAATGAAAAACTGTTTTTT,CASSVPRGIATNEKLFF
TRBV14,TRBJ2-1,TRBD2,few,TGTGCCAGCAGCCCTTGGACTAGCGTATATGAGCAGTTCTTC,CASSPWTSVYEQFF
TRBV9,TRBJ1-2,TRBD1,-,TGTGCCAGCAGCAAGCTCCAGGGGGCGAACTATGGCTACACCTTC,CASSKLQGANYGYTF
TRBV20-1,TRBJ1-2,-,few,TGCAGTGCTAGAGGCGGAAAGGACTATGGCTACACCTTC,CSARGGKDYGYTF
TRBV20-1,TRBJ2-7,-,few,TGCAGTGCTAGTGTGCCCGGGCCCTCCTACGAGCAGTACTTC,CSASVPGPSYEQYF
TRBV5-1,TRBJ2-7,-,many,TGCGCCAGCAGCTTTCCCTCTGGGGGGCCCTTCTCCTACGAGCAGTACTTC,CASSFPSGGPFSYEQYF
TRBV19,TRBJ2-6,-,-,TGTGCCAGTAAGGAGACAACTGGGGCCAACGTCCTGACTTTC,CASKETTGANVLTF
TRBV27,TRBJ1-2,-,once,TGTGCCAGCGAGGGAGTGGGAGGCTATGGCTACACCTTC,CASEGVGGYGYTF
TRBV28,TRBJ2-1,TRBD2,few,TGTGCCAGCAGTCTCCCGGGACTAGTGTGGTTCTTC,CASSLPGLVWFF
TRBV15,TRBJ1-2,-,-,TGTGCCACCAGCAGCGCCGGGGGCCCCGGTTCTCGCTACACCTTC,CATSSAGGPGSRYTF
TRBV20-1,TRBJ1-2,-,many,TGCAGTGCTAGAACCCGGGGAGGCTACACCTTC,CSARTRGGYTF
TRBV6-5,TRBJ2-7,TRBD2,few,TGTGCCAGCAGTCCCAGTGCGGGAGGGTTCTACGAGCAGTACTTC,CASSPSAGGFYEQYF
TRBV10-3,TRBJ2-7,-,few,TGTGCCTCCCGCCGGGGTCCCGGAACCTACGAGCAGTACTTC,CASRRGPGTYEQYF
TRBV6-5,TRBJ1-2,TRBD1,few,TGTGCCAGCAGTGAGGACAGGGCCCCCTATGGCTACACCTTC,CASSEDRAPYGYTF
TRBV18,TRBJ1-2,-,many,TGTGCCAGCTCACCAGAGGGCCACTATGGCTACACCTTC,CASSPEGHYGYTF
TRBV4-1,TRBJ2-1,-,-,TGCGCCAGCAGGGGAAACAATGAGCAGTTCTTC,CASRGNNEQFF
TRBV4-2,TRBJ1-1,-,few,TGTGCCAGCAGCGCTCAGGACCACCGCAGGGAAGCTTTCTTT,CASSAQDHRREAFF